These 16 T cell receptor beta chains were sequenced from one sample in a study of graft-versus-host responses after intestinal transplantation. Sequenced by immunoSEQ multiplex PCR; TCRdb stores in-frame clones only, minus some. The sample lists approximately 79,000 clones, roughly four fifths occurring once. The antigens for these receptors are not known. The specimen comprised unstimulated CD4+ T cells sorted from spleen or lymph node cells, sampled before intestinal transplant. The receptors shown here come from a human donor who received an intestinal transplant.

The genes are TRBV18 and TRBJ2-7; 7 nucleotides align to TRBD1. This CDR3 is built from 14 residues. In germline, CDR1 is KGHSH, CDR2 LQKENI. Trimming took 4 bases from V and 5 from J; bases not matched to a gene: 8. As DNA, the CDR3 is TGTGCCAGCTCACGAGAGACAGGGCACCACGAGCAGTACTTC. Residues: CASSRETGHHEQYF.

A few counts support this clone. This chain joins TRBV27 and TRBJ2-1, with 8 bases aligning to TRBD2. Germline lookup yields CDR1 MNHEY and CDR2 SMNVEV (reference sequence). This CDR3 comprises 14 residues. With V trimmed by 6 bases and J by 6 bases, 7 bases remained unmatched. CDR3 DNA sequence: TGTGCCAGCAGGTTAGCGGGGTTCAGCAATGAGCAGTTCTTC. Protein product: CASRLAGFSNEQFF.

This chain uses TRBV2 with TRBJ2-1; 9 bases line up with TRBD1. Germline V gene data show CDR1 as SNHLY and CDR2 as FYNNEI. V lost 8 bases, J lost 4 bases, and 9 bases stayed unmatched. There are 15 residues in the CDR3. The CDR3 spells CASARDRVEYNEQFF. As DNA, the CDR3 is TGTGCCAGCGCCCGGGACAGGGTGGAATACAATGAGCAGTTCTTC. Full variable domain (missing parts from reference TRBV2 and TRBJ2-1): EPEVTQTPSHQVTQMGQEVILRCVPISNHLYFYWYRQILGQKVEFLVSFYNNEISEKSEIFDDQFSVERPDGSNFTLKIRSTKLEDSAMYFCASARDRVEYNEQFFGPGTRLTVL.

This chain uses TRBV10-1 with TRBJ1-5; a possible D gene is TRBD1 (5 bases). CDR1 is WNHNN and CDR2 is SYGVQD in the germline V gene (reference sequence). The CDR3 spans 18 residues. Trimming took off 2 bases at V and 2 bases at J, with 19 bases between the two ends. This chain's CDR3 is CASSEPQGGMVRNQPQHF. The CDR3 DNA reads TGCGCCAGCAGTGAGCCCCAGGGAGGGATGGTTCGCAATCAGCCCCAGCATTTT.

V is TRBV4-1 and J is TRBJ2-5; D call uncertain. V lost 4 bases and J 7 bases, leaving 10 bases between the germline ends. The CDR3 consists of 12 residues. Germline V gene data show CDR1 as MGHRA and CDR2 as YSYEKL. The CDR3 nucleotides read TGCGCCAGCAGCCGCCGACTGGGGACCCAGTACTTC. This translates into CASSRRLGTQYF.

This chain connects TRBV4-1 to TRBJ2-7; 7 nucleotides match TRBD1. The J segment lost 2 bases and the V segment lost 1 base, leaving 2 bases of the junction unmatched. CDR3 length: 14 amino acids. Germline V gene lookup returns CDR1 MGHRA and CDR2 YSYEKL. CDR3 amino acids: CASSQATGAYEQYF. The CDR3 coding sequence is TGCGCCAGCAGCCAAGCAACAGGGGCCTACGAGCAGTACTTC.

This chain uses TRBV2 with TRBJ1-1, with D perhaps TRBD1 (5 bases). The V end was cut by 5 bases, the J end by 0 bases, with 13 bases between. The CDR3 runs 15 residues. Germline loops: CDR1 SNHLY, CDR2 FYNNEI. The CDR3: CASSNYRGVNTEAFF. CDR3 DNA sequence: TGTGCCAGCAGTAATTATCGGGGGGTGAACACTGAAGCTTTCTTT. The full variable domain, completed using reference TRBV2 and TRBJ1-1, is EPEVTQTPSHQVTQMGQEVILRCVPISNHLYFYWYRQILGQKVEFLVSFYNNEISEKSEIFDDQFSVERPDGSNFTLKIRSTKLEDSAMYFCASSNYRGVNTEAFFGQGTRLTVV.

V is TRBV28 and J is TRBJ2-7; 11 bases fit TRBD2. Trimming cost V 6 bases and J 0 bases; bases outside gene matches: 7. Germline V lookup: CDR1 MDHEN, CDR2 SYDVKM. The length of the CDR3 is 16 residues. The CDR3 loop reads CASRPSGGLSSYEQYF. The CDR3 region has the DNA TGTGCCAGCAGACCTAGCGGGGGGCTCAGCTCCTACGAGCAGTACTTC.

On this clone itself: In the same sample, other DNA sequences code for this CDR3. The V gene is TRBV7-9, the J gene TRBJ1-3; D is undetermined. The CDR3 contains 15 residues. CDR1 is SEHNR and CDR2 is FQNEAQ in the germline V gene (reference sequence). The ends were cut back, 2 bases at V and 0 bases at J, with 8 bases in the middle. CDR3 amino acids: CASSLMASSGNTIYF. The CDR3 bases are TGTGCCAGCAGCTTAATGGCCAGCTCTGGAAACACCATATATTTT.

This clone came up once. Distinct nucleotide sequences in the sample also encode this CDR3. V is TRBV5-1 and J is TRBJ1-5; D gene unclear. Germline CDR1 SGHRS, CDR2 YFSETQ. Trimming removed 2 bases from V and 5 bases from J, with 8 bases in between. This CDR3 has 13 amino acids. DNA for the CDR3: TGCGCCAGCAGCTTACGGGGAGATCAGCCCCAGCATTTT. Translation gives CASSLRGDQPQHF. The full variable domain, rest sourced from reference TRBV5-1 and TRBJ1-5, is KAGVTQTPRYLIKTRGQQVTLSCSPISGHRSVSWYQQTPGQGLQFLFEYFSETQRNKGNFPGRFSGRQFSNSRSEMNVSTLELGDSALYLCASSLRGDQPQHFGDGTRLSIL.

The rearrangement joins TRBV21-1 to TRBJ2-7; whether TRBD2, the table's D call, matches the DNA was not checked. TRBV21-1 is listed as a pseudogene. The CDR3 runs to 17 residues. The CDR3 protein is CASSKFGLAGGNPLVYF. CDR3 DNA sequence: TGTGCCAGCAGCAAATTCGGACTAGCGGGAGGGAACCCGTTGGTGTACTTC.

This chain links TRBV10-3 with TRBJ2-1; D might be TRBD1 (5 bases). The CDR3 loop spans 13 amino acids. From germline, CDR1 is ENHRY and CDR2 SYGVKD. V lost 6 bases to trimming and J lost 9 bases, with 15 bases between them. CDR3 amino acids: CAIRINQGTEQFF. The CDR3 coding sequence is TGTGCCATCAGAATAAACCAGGGTACTGAGCAGTTCTTC.

This chain joins TRBV30 and TRBJ2-2, with unresolved D. The germline CDR1 and CDR2 sequences are GTSNPN and SVGIG (reference sequence). The CDR3 loop spans 15 amino acids. V shed 4 bases and J shed 1 base, with 13 bases lying between them. The CDR3: CAWKDKRQNTGELFF. CDR3 nucleotides: TGTGCCTGGAAAGACAAACGACAGAACACCGGGGAGCTGTTTTTT.

The genes are TRBV9 and TRBJ2-7; TRBD2 matches 7 bases. Trimming cost V 0 bases and J 5 bases; bases outside gene matches: 8. CDR3 length equals 15 residues. Germline V gene lookup returns CDR1 SGDLS and CDR2 YYNGEE. CDR3 sequence: CASSVVGGSINEQYF. As DNA, the CDR3 is TGTGCCAGCAGCGTAGTGGGCGGGAGTATCAACGAGCAGTACTTC.

The V gene is TRBV18, the J gene TRBJ2-1; TRBD1 aligns across 8 bases. J was trimmed by 8 bases and V by 3 bases; bases with no gene match: 12. The CDR3 has 16 amino acids. Germline V CDR1 and CDR2: KGHSH, LQKENI. Here the CDR3 reads CASSPPTGELFDEQFF. The CDR3 bases are TGTGCCAGCTCACCTCCGACAGGGGAGCTATTCGATGAGCAGTTCTTC.

The chain recombines TRBV29-1 with TRBJ2-3; no clear D gene. The germline V gene has CDR1 SQVTM and CDR2 ANQGSEA. The CDR3 runs 13 residues. Trimming took 3 bases from V and 2 from J, leaving 9 bases between them. CDR3 protein: CSVEVRLTDTQYF. The CDR3 DNA is TGCAGCGTTGAGGTCAGACTCACAGATACGCAGTATTTT.